These T cell receptor beta chains were read from a single sample in a study of T-cell memory formation after mild COVID-19. MiXCR, applied by TCRdb to the 5' RACE reads, yields one record per CDR3 protein. The repertoire holds about 540,000 distinct CDR3 sequences, over 20% seen once, with around an eighth in the top ten. The sample comprised PBMCs or a T cell subset sorted from them (not recorded which). The receptors here all came from an adult woman who had mild COVID-19 (a few samples of this study predate the infection). Cell type and time point are not known. Both conserved end residues are part of each CDR3. A D gene is named only where the DNA matches it firmly. The size of a clone is reported for some rows only, either as once, few or many, or as a class for expanded clones.

TRBV12-2	TRBJ2-1	15	few	.	CASRPPASGVTEQFF	TGTGCAAGTCGCCCCCCGGCTAGCGGGGTAACAGAGCAGTTCTTC
TRBV5-1	TRBJ1-1	15	few	.	CASSPQGSGNTEAFF	TGCGCCAGCAGCCCTCAGGGATCGGGGAACACTGAAGCTTTCTTT
TRBV4-3	TRBJ2-7	14	.	TRBD1	CASSPRSYKWDRNF	TGCGCCAGCAGTCCAAGATCGTACAAATGGGACAGGAACTTC
TRBV7-2	TRBJ2-7	11	.	.	CASSSDFEQYF	TGTGCCAGCAGCTCCGACTTCGAGCAGTACTTC
TRBV24-1	TRBJ2-5	20	.	TRBD1	CATSDWTGTGQRVPQETQYF	TGTGCCACCAGTGATTGGACCGGGACAGGGCAGCGGGTCCCCCAGGAGACCCAGTACTTC
TRBV4-2	TRBJ2-2	16	.	TRBD2	CASSHASGSFPGELFF	TGTGCCAGCAGTCACGCTAGCGGGAGTTTTCCCGGGGAGCTGTTTTTT
TRBV4-2	TRBJ2-1	19	few	TRBD2	CASSQDGGSGTSSYNEQFF	TGTGCCAGCAGCCAAGATGGGGGTAGCGGGACGAGCTCCTACAATGAGCAGTTCTTC
TRBV11-3	TRBJ1-4	12	.	TRBD1	CASTGGNEKLFF	TGTGCCAGCACAGGGGGAAATGAAAAACTGTTTTTT
TRBV7-9	TRBJ2-5	15	.	.	CASSLLLQVQETQYF	TGTGCCAGCAGCTTACTTCTACAGGTCCAAGAGACCCAGTACTTC
TRBV7-9	TRBJ1-2	12	few	.	CASSMSSYGYTF	TGTGCCAGCAGCATGAGTAGCTATGGCTACACCTTC
TRBV20-1	TRBJ2-1	13	.	TRBD1	CSASNYRGNEQFF	TGCAGTGCTAGTAACTACAGGGGGAATGAGCAGTTCTTC
TRBV18	TRBJ2-2	18	.	TRBD2	CASSPPRRTSGRAGELFF	TGTGCCAGCTCACCACCGCGTAGAACTAGCGGGAGAGCCGGGGAGCTGTTTTTT
TRBV10-3	TRBJ2-7	15	.	.	CAISEGRQVSYEQYF	TGTGCCATCAGTGAAGGGAGGCAGGTCTCCTACGAGCAGTACTTC
TRBV11-1	TRBJ2-5	13	.	TRBD2	CASSPNGGETQYF	TGTGCCAGCAGCCCGAACGGGGGGGAGACCCAGTACTTC
TRBV4-2	TRBJ2-2	19	.	TRBD2	CASSQDLGLAGAFTGELFF	TGTGCCAGCAGCCAAGATCTGGGGCTAGCGGGGGCTTTCACCGGGGAGCTGTTTTTT
TRBV24-1	TRBJ2-3	14	.	TRBD1	CATSDRQGTDTQYF	TGTGCCACCAGTGATAGACAGGGGACAGATACGCAGTATTTT
TRBV7-2	TRBJ2-5	15	few	.	CASSLPLVSRETQYF	TGTGCCAGCAGCTTACCCCTAGTTTCCCGAGAGACCCAGTACTTC
TRBV5-1	TRBJ2-1	14	.	.	CASSAGVLFDEQFF	TGCGCCAGCAGCGCCGGGGTCCTATTCGATGAGCAGTTCTTC
TRBV7-8	TRBJ1-5	17	many	.	CASSLFSWQGSDQPQHF	TGTGCCAGCAGCTTATTCTCTTGGCAGGGGTCCGATCAGCCCCAGCATTTT
TRBV12-3/TRBV12-4	TRBJ2-1	15	many	.	CASSLGGASYNEQFF	TGTGCCAGCAGTTTAGGGGGGGCTTCCTACAATGAGCAGTTCTTC
TRBV5-1	TRBJ2-1	16	few	TRBD1	CASSAGQGAGYNEQFF	TGCGCCAGCAGCGCCGGACAGGGGGCCGGCTACAATGAGCAGTTCTTC
TRBV5-1	TRBJ1-2	13	.	.	CASSLGTFYGYTF	TGCGCCAGCAGCTTGGGAACGTTCTATGGCTACACCTTC
TRBV7-9	TRBJ2-3	14	.	TRBD2	CASSYSGRGDTQYF	TGTGCCAGCAGCTACAGCGGGAGGGGGGATACGCAGTATTTT
TRBV19	TRBJ2-1	14	few	TRBD1	CASTRDRVVNEQFF	TGTGCCAGCACCCGGGACAGGGTTGTCAATGAGCAGTTCTTC
TRBV28	TRBJ2-7	16	.	.	CASSFPQGPSSYEQYF	TGTGCCAGCAGTTTCCCCCAGGGGCCCAGCTCCTACGAGCAGTACTTC
TRBV12-3/TRBV12-4	TRBJ2-3	12	.	.	CASSLAGYTQYF	TGTGCCAGCAGTCTTGCGGGATATACGCAGTATTTT
TRBV18	TRBJ1-3	17	few	.	CASSPRRGERSGNTIYF	TGTGCCAGCTCACCCCGACGGGGGGAAAGGTCTGGAAACACCATATATTTT
TRBV3-1	TRBJ2-5	16	few	TRBD2	CASSPPLAGGLETQYF	TGTGCCAGCAGCCCCCCCCTAGCGGGGGGGCTTGAGACCCAGTACTTC
TRBV7-2	TRBJ2-3	18	few	TRBD2	CASSLIRTSGGAADTQYF	TGTGCCAGCAGCTTAATCCGGACTAGCGGGGGGGCTGCAGATACGCAGTATTTT
TRBV20-1	TRBJ1-2	15	.	.	CSARDQYDRFNGYTF	TGCAGTGCTAGAGATCAGTACGACAGGTTCAATGGCTACACCTTC
TRBV7-9	TRBJ2-1	12	.	.	CASSPGQREQFF	TGTGCCAGCAGCCCAGGACAGCGGGAGCAGTTCTTC
TRBV20-1	TRBJ2-1	15	.	TRBD2	CSARTSGRAHNEQFF	TGCAGTGCTCGGACTAGCGGGAGGGCACACAATGAGCAGTTCTTC
TRBV7-2	TRBJ2-5	17	.	TRBD2	CASSHGLAGGLSETQYF	TGTGCCAGCAGCCACGGACTAGCGGGAGGTTTATCAGAGACCCAGTACTTC
TRBV7-3	TRBJ2-3	16	.	.	CASSYLSGWEPDTQYF	TGTGCCAGCAGCTACCTGTCAGGGTGGGAGCCAGATACGCAGTATTTT
TRBV7-9	TRBJ2-3	14	.	TRBD1	CASARAGGADTQYF	TGTGCCAGCGCGAGGGCAGGGGGCGCAGATACGCAGTATTTT
TRBV6-1	TRBJ2-5	15	.	TRBD2	CASSRREGGGETQYF	TGTGCCAGCAGTAGAAGGGAAGGCGGGGGTGAGACCCAGTACTTC
TRBV10-3	TRBJ2-3	12	few	TRBD2	CAIAGEADTQYF	TGTGCCATCGCGGGAGAGGCAGATACGCAGTATTTT
TRBV6-5	TRBJ2-7	15	few	.	CASSLDDTTTPEQYF	TGTGCCAGCAGTTTGGACGACACCACAACCCCCGAGCAGTACTTC
TRBV30	TRBJ2-7	13	once	.	CAWGRLIRDEQYF	TGTGCCTGGGGGCGACTAATAAGGGACGAGCAGTACTTC
TRBV7-3	TRBJ2-7	14	.	.	CASSLIGGRNEQYF	TGTGCCAGCAGCTTAATTGGGGGGCGTAACGAGCAGTACTTC
TRBV7-3	TRBJ1-2	13	few	.	CASSSQPGQGYTF	TGTGCCAGCAGCTCCCAACCTGGACAGGGCTACACCTTC
TRBV7-9	TRBJ1-2	15	.	.	CASSLASQTYYGYTF	TGTGCCAGCAGCTTAGCGTCCCAGACTTACTATGGCTACACCTTC
TRBV7-6	TRBJ2-7	15	.	.	CASSLDAGSSYEQYF	TGTGCCAGCAGCTTAGACGCGGGTAGCTCCTACGAGCAGTACTTC
TRBV20-1	TRBJ2-1	13	.	.	CSARGGGHNEQFF	TGCAGTGCTCGAGGGGGAGGCCACAATGAGCAGTTCTTC
TRBV7-2	TRBJ1-2	15	few	.	CASSLEAPRDYGYTF	TGTGCCAGCAGCTTAGAGGCACCTCGGGACTATGGCTACACCTTC